The 10 T cell receptor beta chains reported below all come from one sample, sequenced in a study of blood T cell repertoires in COVID-19. Clones were read by immunoSEQ multiplex PCR, and TCRdb kept only the in-frame ones, dropping some. Of about 150,000 clones listed, roughly nine tenths are singletons. The specimen was peripheral blood. These receptors came from a woman in her seventies with acute or convalescent COVID-19.

The chain carries TRBV7-9 and TRBJ1-6; possible D gene TRBD1, 6 bases. This CDR3 comprises 15 residues. Per the germline V gene, CDR1 is SEHNR and CDR2 is FQNEAQ (reference sequence). Trimming took 4 bases from V and 4 from J, leaving 11 bases between them. Here the CDR3 reads CASSSRTVYNSPLHF. The CDR3, as DNA: TGTGCCAGCAGCTCCCGGACAGTTTATAATTCACCCCTCCACTTT.

The gene calls are TRBV6-9 and TRBJ2-7; TRBD1 matches 7 bases. The germline V gene has CDR1 MNHGY and CDR2 SVAAGI. The CDR3 is made up of 14 amino acids. V shed 7 bases and J 3 bases; nucleotides not matched to a gene: 9. CDR3 sequence (DNA): TGTGCCAGCAATCATAGACAGGGACACTACGAGCAGTACGTC. Its translation is CASNHRQGHYEQYV.

The chain employs TRBV4-1 and TRBJ1-2; 12 bases are shared with TRBD1. The germline gives CDR1 MGHRA, CDR2 YSYEKL. The V segment lost 4 bases and the J segment 8 bases; nucleotides outside the gene matches: 11. This CDR3 region has 16 residues. DNA for the CDR3: TGCGCCAGCAGCCCTCCTCCGGGACAGGGGGCGGTAGGCTACACCTTC. Residues: CASSPPPGQGAVGYTF.

This clone came up a few times. The chain couples TRBV19 to TRBJ1-4; D remains ambiguous. Germline lookup yields CDR1 LNHDA and CDR2 SQIVND (reference sequence). The CDR3 contains 14 residues. With 3 bases removed from V and 5 bases from J, the gap between germline ends came to 10 bases. The CDR3 loop reads CASSIRGGNEKLFF. The CDR3 DNA sequence: TGTGCCAGTAGTATCCGGGGAGGAAATGAAAAACTGTTTTTT.

The chain joins TRBV28 to TRBJ1-3; 7 nucleotides align to TRBD1. The germline V gene has CDR1 MDHEN and CDR2 SYDVKM. V gave up 5 bases and J gave up 0 bases; unmatched junction bases: 7. The CDR3 is 16 residues long. The chain's CDR3 is CASSRDRAPSGNTIYF. The CDR3 region has the DNA TGTGCCAGCAGTAGGGACAGAGCCCCCTCTGGAAACACCATATATTTT.

The chain couples TRBV27 to TRBJ1-2; D is ambiguous. Germline values: CDR1 MNHEY, CDR2 SMNVEV (reference sequence). This CDR3 contains 14 residues. V dropped 7 bases and J dropped 1 base, with 13 bases sitting between them. The CDR3 DNA follows: TGTGCCAGCAAGATTAAAGCGGTTAACTATGGCTACACCTTC. Translation gives CASKIKAVNYGYTF.

The chain uses TRBV29-1 and TRBJ1-3; tentatively, D is TRBD1 (6 bases). Trimming cost V 4 bases and J 2 bases, with 9 bases left between them. Germline V gene sequence: CDR1 SQVTM, CDR2 ANQGSEA. The CDR3 runs 13 residues. CDR3 amino acids: CSVAGAAGNTIYF. The CDR3 DNA sequence: TGCAGCGTTGCAGGGGCAGCTGGAAACACCATATATTTT.

The chain is built from TRBV5-1 and TRBJ1-1; 11 bases agree with TRBD1. CDR3 length: 16 amino acids. V lost 4 bases, J lost 3 bases, and 8 bases stayed unmatched. Germline CDR1 SGHRS, CDR2 YFSETQ. The CDR3 sequence is CASSNGDRGYYTEAFF. For the CDR3, the DNA is TGCGCCAGCAGCAACGGGGACAGGGGGTATTACACTGAAGCTTTCTTT.

The chain uses TRBV18 and TRBJ1-5; a possible D gene is TRBD1 (5 bases). In germline, CDR1 is KGHSH, CDR2 LQKENI. V lost 2 bases, J lost 0 bases, and 20 bases lay in between. The CDR3 extends over 19 amino acids. The CDR3 region has the DNA TGTGCCAGCTCACCATTTTCAACGGGGGGACTTTATAGCAATCAGCCCCAGCATTTT. It translates to CASSPFSTGGLYSNQPQHF.

CDR3 sequence reads: CASSQDRDNEQFF. CDR3 in DNA: TGCGCCAGCAGCCAAGACAGGGACAATGAGCAGTTCTTC. The gene calls are TRBV10-1 and TRBJ2-1; 7 bases align to TRBD1. The CDR3 consists of 13 residues. The junction had 4 bases not matched to a gene; V was cut back by 6 bases and J by 5 bases. Germline assignment: CDR1 WNHNN and CDR2 SYGVQD (reference sequence).